This T cell receptor (beta chain) was retrieved from a study of blood T cell repertoires in COVID-19. CDR1 is MGHRA, CDR2 YSYEKL, per germline. The CDR3 is 16 amino acids. V was clipped by 0 bases and J by 8 bases; unmatched bases: 5. Repertoires were generated with immunoSEQ multiplex PCR, while TCRdb's copy carries only in-frame clones and drops some. Here the sample spans approximately 440,000 clones, 80% to 95% being singletons. Material: PBMCs or T cells enriched from blood (not recorded which). This chain uses TRBV4-1 with TRBJ1-4; the match to TRBD1 covers 11 bases. The receptor's source is a young man who had recovered from COVID-19. CDR3 sequence reads: CASSQEGTGGSEKLFF. The DNA of the CDR3 is TGCGCCAGCAGCCAAGAAGGGACAGGGGGGAGCGAAAAACTGTTTTTT.